This T cell receptor beta chain was retrieved from a study of T cell responses to AZD1222 COVID-19 vaccine. Germline CDR1 is LGHDT and CDR2 is YNNKEL (reference sequence). Trimming removed 4 bases from V and 8 bases from J; junction bases left unmatched: 7. CDR3 size: 14 residues. Data came from immunoSEQ multiplex PCR; TCRdb stores just in-frame clones and leaves some out. The table has 66,000 or so clones, about 90% seen once. This clonotype was obtained from an adult in good health. The material sequenced was peripheral blood, taken on day 0 of AZD1222 vaccination. The rearrangement uses TRBV3-1 (or the pseudogene TRBV3-2) and TRBJ1-2; TRBD1 matches 10 bases. CDR3 nucleotide sequence: TGTGCCAGCAGCCCGACGGGACAGGGGAGCGGCTACACCTTC. Translation: CASSPTGQGSGYTF.